This T cell receptor beta chain was profiled in a study of beta chain features in type 1 diabetes. Study findings and constraints: The study found moderately but significantly shorter TCRB CDR3s in all four CD4+ subsets of Type 1 diabetes patients. A PCR bias possibly favoring shorter templates would apply equally to patients and controls. The study left unresolved whether HLA type influences TCRB rearrangement. The naive, central memory and Treg TCRB repertoires of patients appeared to be more similar to one another than those of healthy donors.

Expressed TCRB transcripts were sequenced because the isolated RNA had all been reverse transcribed beforehand. Repertoires were generated with immunoSEQ multiplex PCR, while TCRdb's copy carries only in-frame clones and drops some. The data hold roughly 290,000 clones, with 15% observed a single time. The germline V gene has CDR1 SGHKS and CDR2 YYEKEE (reference sequence). Trimming left V 4 bases short and J 2 bases short, with 12 bases between. The length of the CDR3 is 14 residues. Turning to this clone: Its antigen is currently unknown.

The gene calls are TRBV5-5 and TRBJ1-2; D unresolved. The sample taken for sequencing was naive CD4+ T cells from blood. This sequence was found in a young man with type 1 diabetes. CDR3 DNA: TGTGCCAGCAGCATAGCCCCACGCAACTATGGCTACACCTTC. This sequence encodes CASSIAPRNYGYTF.